These 5 T cell receptor beta chains came from one sample sequenced in a study of blood T cell repertoires in COVID-19. Sequenced by immunoSEQ multiplex PCR; TCRdb stores in-frame clones only, minus some. The repertoire includes tens of thousands of clones, 60% to 80% of them detected once, and 15% to 20% sits in the top ten. The material sequenced was peripheral blood. These receptors were obtained from an older man with active or convalescent COVID-19.

This chain links TRBV28 with TRBJ1-2; a possible D gene is TRBD1 (5 bases). Deletions cut 4 bases from V and 8 bases from J, with 11 bases between. Germline CDR1 MDHEN, CDR2 SYDVKM. This CDR3 comprises 12 residues. DNA of the CDR3: TGTGCCAGCAGTTCCAGGGTCTCCGGCTACACCTTC. This translates into CASSSRVSGYTF.

This rearrangement joins TRBV5-1 to TRBJ1-2; 8 bases are a match to TRBD1. CDR3 length: 15 residues. Germline-derived CDR1 and CDR2 are SGHRS and YFSETQ. After removal of 0 bases from V and 8 bases from J, the junction contained 9 bases not matched to a gene. CDR3 in amino acids: CASSLAPGQAEGYTF. The CDR3 DNA is TGCGCCAGCAGCTTGGCCCCGGGACAGGCCGAGGGCTACACCTTC.

This clone appeared a single time. V gene TRBV6-6 combines with J gene TRBJ1-3; D remains ambiguous. This CDR3 spans 13 amino acids. Deletions cut 2 bases from V and 4 bases from J, with 6 bases between. CDR1 is MNHNY and CDR2 is SVGAGI in the germline V gene (reference sequence). CDR3 protein: CASSYPQGNTIYF. The CDR3 DNA sequence: TGTGCCAGCAGTTACCCCCAAGGAAACACCATATATTTT.

This chain connects TRBV28 to TRBJ2-7; 8 nucleotides line up with TRBD1. V lost 7 bases to trimming and J lost 1 base; unmatched junction nucleotides: 9. This CDR3 has 15 residues. Germline V gene data show CDR1 as MDHEN and CDR2 as SYDVKM. The CDR3 coding sequence is TGTGCCAGCACCTTGTTGGGGACAGGTTCCTACGAGCAGTACTTC. It is translated as CASTLLGTGSYEQYF.

The chain couples TRBV2 to TRBJ2-2, with D perhaps TRBD1 (5 bases). The CDR3 covers 14 residues. Germline V gene data show CDR1 as SNHLY and CDR2 as FYNNEI. Trimming removed 7 bases from V and 3 bases from J, with 12 bases in between. Written as DNA, the CDR3 is TGTGCCAGCATTCTGGACACCTACACCGGGGAGCTGTTTTTT. Amino acid sequence: CASILDTYTGELFF.